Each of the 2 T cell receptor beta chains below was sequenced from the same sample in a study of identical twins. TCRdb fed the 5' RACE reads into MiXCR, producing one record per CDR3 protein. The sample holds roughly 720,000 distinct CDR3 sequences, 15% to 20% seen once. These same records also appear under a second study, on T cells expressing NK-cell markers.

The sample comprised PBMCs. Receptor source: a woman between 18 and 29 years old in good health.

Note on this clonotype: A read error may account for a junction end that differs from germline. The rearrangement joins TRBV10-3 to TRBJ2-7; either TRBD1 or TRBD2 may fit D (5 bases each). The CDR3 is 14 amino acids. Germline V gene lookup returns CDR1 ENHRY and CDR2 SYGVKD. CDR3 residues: CATSQGGGSYEQYF. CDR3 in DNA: TGTGCCACCAGTCAGGGTGGGGGATCCTACGAGCAGTACTTC.

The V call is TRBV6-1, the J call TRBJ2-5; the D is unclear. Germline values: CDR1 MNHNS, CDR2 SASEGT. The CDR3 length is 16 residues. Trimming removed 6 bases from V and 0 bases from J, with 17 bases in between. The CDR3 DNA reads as TGTGCCAGCAGCCCCCCCGGCGCGAAGTACCAAGAGACCCAGTACTTC. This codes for CASSPPGAKYQETQYF.